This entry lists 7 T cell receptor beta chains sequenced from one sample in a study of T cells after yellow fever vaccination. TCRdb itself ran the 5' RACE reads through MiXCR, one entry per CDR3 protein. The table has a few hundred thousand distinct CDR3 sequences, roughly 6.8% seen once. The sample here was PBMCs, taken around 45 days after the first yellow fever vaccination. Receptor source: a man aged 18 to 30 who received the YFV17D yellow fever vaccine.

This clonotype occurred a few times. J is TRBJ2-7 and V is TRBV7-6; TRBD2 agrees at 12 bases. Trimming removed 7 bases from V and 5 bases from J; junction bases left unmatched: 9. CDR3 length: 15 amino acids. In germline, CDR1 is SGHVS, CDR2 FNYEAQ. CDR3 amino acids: CASKLAGGPLDEQYF. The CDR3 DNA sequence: TGTGCCAGCAAACTAGCGGGGGGTCCCCTTGACGAGCAGTACTTC.

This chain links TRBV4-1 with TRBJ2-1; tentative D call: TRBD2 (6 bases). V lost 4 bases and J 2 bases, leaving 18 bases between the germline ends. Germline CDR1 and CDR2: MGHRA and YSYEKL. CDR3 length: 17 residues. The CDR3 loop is CASSPTGTAPAYNEQFF. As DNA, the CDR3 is TGCGCCAGCAGCCCCACCGGGACTGCCCCGGCCTACAATGAGCAGTTCTTC.

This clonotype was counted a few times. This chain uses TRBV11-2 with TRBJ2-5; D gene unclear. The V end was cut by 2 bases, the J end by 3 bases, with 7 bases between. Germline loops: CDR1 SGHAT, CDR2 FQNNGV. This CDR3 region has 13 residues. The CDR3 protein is CASSLNRKETQYF. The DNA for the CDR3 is TGTGCCAGCAGCTTAAACAGAAAAGAGACCCAGTACTTC.

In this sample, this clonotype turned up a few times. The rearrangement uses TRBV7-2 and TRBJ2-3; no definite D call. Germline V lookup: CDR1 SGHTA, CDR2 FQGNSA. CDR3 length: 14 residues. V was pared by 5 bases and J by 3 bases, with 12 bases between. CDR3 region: CASSPNWLTDTQYF. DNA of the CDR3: TGTGCCAGCAGCCCTAATTGGTTGACAGATACGCAGTATTTT.

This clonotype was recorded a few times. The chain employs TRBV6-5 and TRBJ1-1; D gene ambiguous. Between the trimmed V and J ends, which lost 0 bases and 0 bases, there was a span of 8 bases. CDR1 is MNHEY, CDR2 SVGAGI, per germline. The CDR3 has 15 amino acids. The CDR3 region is CASSYSTEMNTEAFF. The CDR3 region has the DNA TGTGCCAGCAGTTACTCAACGGAAATGAACACTGAAGCTTTCTTT.

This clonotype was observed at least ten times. This CDR3 reads CSAETGTSSYNEQFF. The CDR3 DNA reads TGCAGTGCCGAGACCGGGACATCTTCCTACAATGAGCAGTTCTTC. This chain connects TRBV20-1 to TRBJ2-1, with D maybe TRBD1 (6 bases). The CDR3 is made up of 15 amino acids. Germline V CDR1 and CDR2: DFQATT, SNEGSKA (reference sequence). V was cut by 6 bases and J by 1 base, with 16 bases left in between.

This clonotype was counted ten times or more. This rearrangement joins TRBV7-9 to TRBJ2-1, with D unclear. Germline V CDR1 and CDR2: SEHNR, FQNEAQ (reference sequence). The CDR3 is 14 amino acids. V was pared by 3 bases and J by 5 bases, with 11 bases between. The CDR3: CASSFWGLDNEQFF. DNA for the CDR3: TGTGCCAGCAGCTTTTGGGGTTTGGACAATGAGCAGTTCTTC. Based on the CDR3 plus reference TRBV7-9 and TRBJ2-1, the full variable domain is DTGVSQNPRHKITKRGQNVTFRCDPISEHNRLYWYRQTLGQGPEFLTYFQNEAQLEKSRLLSDRFSAERPKGSFSTLEIQRTEQGDSAMYLCASSFWGLDNEQFFGPGTRLTVL.